This TCR beta chain originates from a study of blood T cells in healthy people across ages. This clonotype was detected a few times. The antigen is undetermined. Germline V CDR1 and CDR2: LGHNA, YNFKEQ. This CDR3 region has 17 residues. The ends lost 3 bases at V and 6 bases at J; junction bases unmatched: 14. Study findings and constraints: Aged donors had fewer naive CD4+ cells and lower diversity than long-lived donors.

Primed by a sample-barcoded 5' primer and a J-beta primer mix, a second PCR proceeded for 7 to 11 cycles. TCRdb reprocessed the 5' RACE reads via MiXCR and lists one record per CDR3 protein. This sample carries about 1.4 million distinct CDR3 sequences, 55% to 75% of them seen once, and the ten largest clones take 6.7%. The sample consisted of blood. The chain carries TRBV4-2 and TRBJ2-3; 8 bases agree with TRBD2. This receptor was identified in a young man in good health. The CDR3: CASSHAETSEKGDTQYF. The CDR3 DNA reads TGTGCCAGCAGCCACGCGGAGACTAGCGAAAAGGGGGATACGCAGTATTTT.